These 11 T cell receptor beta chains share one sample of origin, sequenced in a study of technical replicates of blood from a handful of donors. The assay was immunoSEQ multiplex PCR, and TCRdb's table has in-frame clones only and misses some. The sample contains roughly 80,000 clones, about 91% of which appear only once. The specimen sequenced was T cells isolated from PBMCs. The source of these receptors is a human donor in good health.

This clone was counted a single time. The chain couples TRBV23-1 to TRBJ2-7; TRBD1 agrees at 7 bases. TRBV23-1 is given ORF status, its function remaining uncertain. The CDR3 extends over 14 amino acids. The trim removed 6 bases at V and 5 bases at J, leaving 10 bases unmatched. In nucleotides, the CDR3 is TGCGCCAGCAGGGAACAGGGGAAATTCGACGAGCAGTACTTC. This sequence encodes CASREQGKFDEQYF.

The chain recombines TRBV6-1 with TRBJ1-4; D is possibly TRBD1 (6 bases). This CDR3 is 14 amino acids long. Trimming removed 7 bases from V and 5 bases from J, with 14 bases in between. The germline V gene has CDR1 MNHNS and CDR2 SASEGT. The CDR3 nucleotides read TGTGCCAGCAAAAAAACAGGGAACAATGAAAAACTGTTTTTT. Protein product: CASKKTGNNEKLFF.

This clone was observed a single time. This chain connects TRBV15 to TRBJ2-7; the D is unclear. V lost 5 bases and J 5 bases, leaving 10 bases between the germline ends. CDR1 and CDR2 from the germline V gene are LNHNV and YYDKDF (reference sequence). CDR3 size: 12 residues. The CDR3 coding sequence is TGTGCCACCAGCGTAGACGAGGACGAGCAGTACTTC. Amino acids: CATSVDEDEQYF.

The CDR3 nucleotides read TGTGCCAGCAGCTTAGTCGTTGAGCAGTTCTTC. This gives the protein CASSLVVEQFF. The chain combines TRBV7-8 with TRBJ2-1; D call uncertain. Germline CDR1 and CDR2: SGHVS and FQNEAQ. V was trimmed by 1 base and J by 9 bases, leaving 4 bases between them. This CDR3 spans 11 amino acids.

In DNA, the CDR3 is TGTGCCAGCAGCGCTACAGGGGAAGCGACCGGGGAGCTGTTTTTT. Protein product: CASSATGEATGELFF. The gene calls are TRBV9 and TRBJ2-2, with 7 bases lining up with TRBD1. The germline gives CDR1 SGDLS, CDR2 YYNGEE. This CDR3 has 15 amino acids. The junction had 7 bases not matched to a gene; V was cut back by 3 bases and J by 5 bases. Based on the CDR3 plus reference TRBV9 and TRBJ2-2, the full variable domain is DSGVTQTPKHLITATGQRVTLRCSPRSGDLSVYWYQQSLDQGLQFLIQYYNGEERAKGNILERFSAQQFPDLHSELNLSSLELGDSALYFCASSATGEATGELFFGEGSRLTVL.

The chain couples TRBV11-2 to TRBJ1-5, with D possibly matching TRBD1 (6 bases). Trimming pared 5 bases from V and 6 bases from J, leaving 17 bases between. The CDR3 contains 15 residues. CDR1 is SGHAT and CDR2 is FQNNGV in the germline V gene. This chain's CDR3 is CASSLTGMRVQPQHF. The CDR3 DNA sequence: TGTGCCAGCAGCCTAACAGGGATGAGGGTTCAGCCCCAGCATTTT.

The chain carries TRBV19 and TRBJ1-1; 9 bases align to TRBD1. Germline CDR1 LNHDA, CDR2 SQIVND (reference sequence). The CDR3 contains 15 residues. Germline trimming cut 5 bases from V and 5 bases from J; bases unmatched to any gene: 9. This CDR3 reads CASSAKGTGMTEAFF. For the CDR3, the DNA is TGTGCCAGTAGTGCCAAAGGGACAGGGATGACTGAAGCTTTCTTT.

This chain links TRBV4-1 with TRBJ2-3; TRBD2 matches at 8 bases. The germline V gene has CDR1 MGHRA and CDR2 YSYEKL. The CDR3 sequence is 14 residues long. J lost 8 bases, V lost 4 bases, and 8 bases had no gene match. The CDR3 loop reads CASSRIGLAGTQYF. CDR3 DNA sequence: TGCGCCAGCAGCCGTATAGGACTAGCAGGTACGCAGTATTTT.

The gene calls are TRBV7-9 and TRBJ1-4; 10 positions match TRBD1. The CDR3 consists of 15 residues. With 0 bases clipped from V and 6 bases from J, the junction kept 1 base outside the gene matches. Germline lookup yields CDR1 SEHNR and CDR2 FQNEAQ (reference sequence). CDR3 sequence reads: CASSLAGTGDEKLFF. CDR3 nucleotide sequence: TGTGCCAGCAGCTTAGCCGGGACAGGGGATGAAAAACTGTTTTTT.

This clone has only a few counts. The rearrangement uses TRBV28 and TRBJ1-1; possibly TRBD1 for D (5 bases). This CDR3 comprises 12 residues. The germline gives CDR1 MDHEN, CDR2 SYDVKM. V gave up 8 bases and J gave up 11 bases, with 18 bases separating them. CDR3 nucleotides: TGTGCCAGCTCCACAGGCCAACCTTGGGCTTTCTTT. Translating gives CASSTGQPWAFF.

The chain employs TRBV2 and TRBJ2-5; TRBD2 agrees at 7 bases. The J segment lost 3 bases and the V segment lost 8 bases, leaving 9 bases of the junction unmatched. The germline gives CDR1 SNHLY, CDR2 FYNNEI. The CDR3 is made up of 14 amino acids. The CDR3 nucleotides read TGTGCCAGCGGCTTCGGGGGGTCTGAAGAGACCCAGTACTTC. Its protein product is CASGFGGSEETQYF.